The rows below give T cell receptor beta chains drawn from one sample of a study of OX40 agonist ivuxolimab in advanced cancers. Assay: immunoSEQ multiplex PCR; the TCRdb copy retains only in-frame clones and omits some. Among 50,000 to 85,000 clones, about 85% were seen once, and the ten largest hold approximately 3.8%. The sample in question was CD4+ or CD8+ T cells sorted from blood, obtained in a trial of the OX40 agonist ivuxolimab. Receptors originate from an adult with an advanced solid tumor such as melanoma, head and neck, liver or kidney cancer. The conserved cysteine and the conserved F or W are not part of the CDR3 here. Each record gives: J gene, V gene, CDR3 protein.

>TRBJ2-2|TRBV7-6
ASSQARTGELF
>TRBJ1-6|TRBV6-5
ASSPSFRGRTPLH
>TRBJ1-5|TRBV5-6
ASSFGVSNQPQH
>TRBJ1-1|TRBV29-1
STRTVNTEAF
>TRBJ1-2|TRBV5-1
ASSSYLGTNYGYT
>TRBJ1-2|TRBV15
ATSRVIHSIGYT
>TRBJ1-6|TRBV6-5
ASSPGEGDNSPLH
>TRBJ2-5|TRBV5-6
ASEKKGTQY
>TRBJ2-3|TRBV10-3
AIRGTSGELPRDTQY
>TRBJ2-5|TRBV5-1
ASSLLGVAETQY
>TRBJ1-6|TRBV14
ASSREVNSPLH
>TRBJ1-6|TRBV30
AWRDRWDNSPLH
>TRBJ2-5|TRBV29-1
SVHKWETQY
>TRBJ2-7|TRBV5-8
ASSLQSGSYEQY
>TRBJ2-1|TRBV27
ASSFQGLDGEQF
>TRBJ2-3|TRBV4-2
ASRTGRIAGSGDTQY
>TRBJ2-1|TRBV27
ASRQTGNEQF
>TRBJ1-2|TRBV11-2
ASSRGQNYGYT
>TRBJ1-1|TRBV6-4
ASRQTDMNTEAF
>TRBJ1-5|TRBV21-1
AGTEPRGDDQPQH
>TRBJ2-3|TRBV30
AWSAGTGGSGDTQY
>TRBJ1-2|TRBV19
ASAGQFDYGYT
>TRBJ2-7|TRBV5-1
ASSLNVAGTSGRVSSYEQY
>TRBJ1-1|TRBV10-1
ASSPVRGGTEAF
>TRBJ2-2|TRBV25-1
ASSPGTRNTGELF
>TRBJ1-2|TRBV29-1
SVEDPREGRGA
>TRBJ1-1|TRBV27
ASSLFALGGNTEAF
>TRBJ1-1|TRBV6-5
AVRGQTNTEAF
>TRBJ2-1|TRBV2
ASSPSTGDNEQF
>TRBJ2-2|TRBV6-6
ATSRTGVPGELF
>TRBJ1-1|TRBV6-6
ASRPAGTGYIWAF
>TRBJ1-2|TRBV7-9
ASSPEVRNLNYGYT
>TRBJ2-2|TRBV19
ASSIRRTVNTGELF
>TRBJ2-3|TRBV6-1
ASSDPRVAETTDTQY
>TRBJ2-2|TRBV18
ASRRTGQNTGELF
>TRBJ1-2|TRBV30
AWSLWQGAGGYT
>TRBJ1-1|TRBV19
ASSPLDRGGTEAF
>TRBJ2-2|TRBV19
ASSMRRAPSGELF
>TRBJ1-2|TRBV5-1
ASSFRRQGENGYT
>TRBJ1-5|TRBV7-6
ASSTSNQPQH
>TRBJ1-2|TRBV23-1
ASSRRDYGYT
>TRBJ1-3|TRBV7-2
ASSSTPGTVGNTIY
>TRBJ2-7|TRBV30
AWIPGGRVNEQY
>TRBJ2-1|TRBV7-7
ASSRGGRQTEQF
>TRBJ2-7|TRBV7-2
ASSAPGQYSYEQY
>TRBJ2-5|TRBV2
ASSEGGQLQETQY
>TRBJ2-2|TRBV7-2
ASSYTNTGELF
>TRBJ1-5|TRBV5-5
ASSLVSGTDSNQPQH
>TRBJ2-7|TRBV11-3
ASSLGLAARGEQY
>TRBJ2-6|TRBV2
ATSVRSSNSGANVLT
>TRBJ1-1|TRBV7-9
ASSLVLKNTEAF